What follows is one T cell receptor beta chain and its context. These data originate in a study of monozygotic twins with inflammatory bowel disease. Using the 5' RACE reads, TCRdb records one entry per CDR3 protein without DNA. Its table lists approximately 380,000 distinct CDR3 sequences. The CDR3 totals 16 residues. Germline assignment: CDR1 SGHTA and CDR2 FQGNSA. The chain uses TRBV7-2 and TRBJ2-7; TCRdb reports TRBD1, a call that lacks DNA to check it against. This TCR was sampled from a human donor with ulcerative colitis or Crohn's disease, or a healthy co-twin of an affected twin (not recorded which). The sequenced sample consisted of blood. The CDR3 sequence: CASSSPPGTMQYEQYF.